These T cell receptor beta chains were read from a single sample in a study of blood T cell repertoires in COVID-19. The protocol was immunoSEQ multiplex PCR, while the TCRdb copy is restricted to in-frame clones and leaves out a portion. The table lists about 400,000 clones, roughly 86% of them singletons. The sample was PBMCs or T cells enriched from blood (not recorded which). These receptors were obtained from a woman in her 30s who had recovered from COVID-19. Each CDR3 is given with its conserved first and last residue. A D gene is named only where the DNA matches it firmly. Size is stated for part of the rows, as once, few or many counts, or as a class when the clone is expanded.

CDR3 | DNA | D | J | V | size
CASSARAGNTIYF | TGTGCCAGCAGCGCGAGAGCTGGAAACACCATATATTTT | - | TRBJ1-3 | TRBV7-9 | -
CASSLVGHNEQFF | TGTGCCAGCAGTTTAGTTGGGCACAATGAGCAGTTCTTC | - | TRBJ2-1 | TRBV12-3/TRBV12-4 | -
CASSLGSGGINEQYF | TGCGCCAGCAGCTTGGGTTCGGGAGGGATTAACGAGCAGTACTTC | TRBD2 | TRBJ2-7 | TRBV5-1 | -
CASSYSGSAYGRAYEQYF | TGTGCCAGCAGTTACTCAGGTTCGGCATATGGGAGGGCCTACGAGCAGTACTTC | TRBD2 | TRBJ2-7 | TRBV6-2/TRBV6-3 | -
CASSPPGQVSTTEAFF | TGTGCCAGCAGCCCACCGGGACAGGTGTCGACCACTGAAGCTTTCTTT | TRBD1 | TRBJ1-1 | TRBV27 | -
CSARTGGFEKLFF | TGCAGCGCCCGGACAGGGGGCTTTGAAAAACTGTTTTTT | TRBD1 | TRBJ1-4 | TRBV29-1 | -
CASSYSPAGENQPQHF | TGTGCCAGCAGTTACTCTCCCGCTGGGGAGAATCAGCCCCAGCATTTT | - | TRBJ1-5 | TRBV6-5 | -
CASSLTTNEKLFF | TGCGCCAGCAGCCTAACAACTAATGAAAAACTGTTTTTT | - | TRBJ1-4 | TRBV5-1 | -
CASSIDSGGRSTPFYGYTF | TGTGCCAGTAGTATAGACTCAGGAGGGCGGAGCACCCCTTTTTATGGCTACACCTTC | - | TRBJ1-2 | TRBV19 | -
CASRSRQGDEKLFF | TGTGCCAGCAGAAGCCGACAGGGGGATGAAAAACTGTTTTTT | TRBD1 | TRBJ1-4 | TRBV2 | -
CASSLGVTGSSGANVLTF | TGTGCCAGCAGTTTAGGGGTAACAGGGAGCTCTGGGGCCAACGTCCTGACTTTC | - | TRBJ2-6 | TRBV28 | -
CASRGLGQGPNPEQYF | TGTGCCAGCAGGGGCCTTGGGCAGGGGCCTAACCCTGAGCAGTACTTC | - | TRBJ2-7 | TRBV27 | -
CASTPSGGDTQYF | TGTGCCAGCACCCCGAGCGGGGGTGATACGCAGTATTTT | TRBD2 | TRBJ2-3 | TRBV11-2 | -
CAWGLTGAGYNSPLHF | TGTGCCTGGGGCCTAACAGGGGCCGGCTATAATTCACCCCTCCACTTT | TRBD1 | TRBJ1-6 | TRBV30 | -
CASSQEGAVAFF | TGTGCCAGCAGCCAAGAGGGGGCGGTAGCTTTCTTT | - | TRBJ1-1 | TRBV3-1/TRBV3-2 | -
CASAPSGTGSEKLFF | TGCGCCAGTGCGCCGAGTGGGACAGGGTCTGAAAAACTGTTTTTT | TRBD1 | TRBJ1-4 | TRBV5-1 | -
CASSLEGANTEAFF | TGCGCCAGCAGCTTGGAAGGAGCGAACACTGAAGCTTTCTTT | - | TRBJ1-1 | TRBV5-1 | -
CASSFTSGPSTDTQYF | TGCGCCAGCAGCTTTACTAGCGGGCCTAGCACAGATACGCAGTATTTT | TRBD2 | TRBJ2-3 | TRBV5-1 | -
CASSFTEKSEKLFF | TGTGCCAGCAGCTTTACGGAGAAATCTGAAAAACTGTTTTTT | - | TRBJ1-4 | TRBV7-9 | -
CAAGVTGELFF | TGTGCAGCGGGAGTCACCGGGGAGCTGTTTTTT | TRBD2 | TRBJ2-2 | TRBV28 | -
CASSLDVGGDYGYTF | TGCGCCAGCAGCTTGGATGTTGGGGGCGACTATGGCTACACCTTC | - | TRBJ1-2 | TRBV5-1 | -
CASSPQGAGEAFF | TGTGCCAGCAGTCCACAGGGGGCTGGTGAAGCTTTCTTT | TRBD1 | TRBJ1-1 | TRBV6-5 | -
CAISETLGYGYTF | TGTGCCATCAGTGAGACTCTAGGATATGGCTACACCTTC | - | TRBJ1-2 | TRBV10-3 | few
CASSRDRNEAFF | TGTGCCAGCAGTAGGGACAGGAATGAAGCTTTCTTT | TRBD1 | TRBJ1-1 | TRBV28 | -
CATSDRTGAGETQYF | TGTGCCACCAGTGATAGGACAGGGGCGGGCGAGACCCAGTACTTC | TRBD1 | TRBJ2-5 | TRBV24-1 | -
CASSTWGSGDRVNPGDEQFF | TGTGCCAGCAGCACATGGGGGTCGGGGGACAGGGTAAATCCTGGGGATGAGCAGTTCTTC | TRBD1 | TRBJ2-1 | TRBV7-9 | -
CASSVWEAGELFF | TGTGCCAGCAGCGTGTGGGAGGCCGGGGAGCTGTTTTTT | - | TRBJ2-2 | TRBV9 | -
CATSGGEGQETQYF | TGTGCCACCAGCGGGGGCGAGGGTCAAGAGACCCAGTACTTC | - | TRBJ2-5 | TRBV15 | -
CASSQSNYGYTF | TGTGCCAGTTCACAGTCGAACTATGGCTACACCTTC | - | TRBJ1-2 | TRBV12-3/TRBV12-4 | -
CAWRRESNTEAFF | TGTGCCTGGAGGAGGGAGTCAAACACTGAAGCTTTCTTT | - | TRBJ1-1 | TRBV30 | -
CASSMTGQRTYEQYF | TGTGCCAGTAGTATGACGGGACAGCGAACCTACGAGCAGTACTTC | TRBD1 | TRBJ2-7 | TRBV19 | -
CASSLTLAGGPDEQFF | TGTGCCAGCAGCTTGACCCTAGCGGGGGGGCCGGATGAGCAGTTCTTC | TRBD2 | TRBJ2-1 | TRBV11-3 | -
CASSSGYRAPNYGYTF | TGTGCCAGCAGTAGCGGCTACAGGGCTCCTAACTATGGCTACACCTTC | - | TRBJ1-2 | TRBV6-6 | -
CASSAGQSYEQYF | TGTGCCAGTAGTGCTGGACAGTCCTACGAGCAGTACTTC | - | TRBJ2-7 | TRBV19 | -
CASSLGPDNSPLHF | TGTGCCAGCAGCTTAGGGCCTGATAATTCACCCCTCCACTTT | - | TRBJ1-6 | TRBV11-2 | -
CASSLVSTDTQYF | TGTGCCAGCAGCCTAGTCTCCACAGATACGCAGTATTTT | - | TRBJ2-3 | TRBV3-1/TRBV3-2 | once
CASSIDGDTQYF | TGTGCCAGTAGTATAGACGGAGATACGCAGTATTTT | - | TRBJ2-3 | TRBV19 | -
CASSFALGRTDEQFF | TGTGCCAGCAGTTTCGCGTTGGGGCGGACGGATGAGCAGTTCTTC | - | TRBJ2-1 | TRBV28 | -
CASRSETDFVGFF | TGTGCCAGCAGGTCAGAAACAGATTTCGTAGGGTTCTTC | - | TRBJ2-1 | TRBV6-5 | -
CSVGDRGSYEQYF | TGCAGCGTTGGGGACAGGGGCTCCTACGAGCAGTACTTC | TRBD1 | TRBJ2-7 | TRBV29-1 | -
CASVGLSYNEQFF | TGTGCCAGCGTTGGACTCTCCTACAATGAGCAGTTCTTC | - | TRBJ2-1 | TRBV7-9 | -
CASSRGTGTRGYTF | TGTGCCAGCTCACGAGGGACAGGGACACGTGGCTACACCTTC | TRBD1 | TRBJ1-2 | TRBV18 | -
CASSFTPTGAGTDTQYF | TGCGCCAGCAGTTTCACTCCGACAGGGGCTGGCACAGATACGCAGTATTTT | TRBD1 | TRBJ2-3 | TRBV5-1 | once
CASSLAGEYNEQFF | TGTGCCAGCAGTTTAGCGGGAGAGTACAATGAGCAGTTCTTC | TRBD2 | TRBJ2-1 | TRBV28 | -
CASSLSSGTLSSYEQYF | TGTGCCAGCAGCTTATCGTCCGGGACATTGAGCTCCTACGAGCAGTACTTC | - | TRBJ2-7 | TRBV7-8 | once
CASSTEGGGRTEAFF | TGTGCCAGTAGTACCGAGGGGGGGGGACGGACTGAAGCTTTCTTT | - | TRBJ1-1 | TRBV19 | -
CASSLVTGGRYEQFF | TGCGCCAGCAGCTTGGTAACAGGGGGTCGCTATGAGCAGTTCTTC | TRBD1 | TRBJ2-1 | TRBV5-1 | -
CATSSRYQTGGITEKLFF | TGTGCCACCAGCTCGAGATATCAGACGGGGGGCATAACTGAAAAACTGTTTTTT | - | TRBJ1-4 | TRBV15 | -
CSVEDTGTGDEKLFF | TGCAGCGTTGAAGATACCGGGACAGGGGATGAAAAACTGTTTTTT | TRBD1 | TRBJ1-4 | TRBV29-1 | -
CASSVAPLFYGYTF | TGTGCCAGCAGCGTAGCCCCCCTTTTCTATGGCTACACCTTC | - | TRBJ1-2 | TRBV9 | -
CSGYTSGSGKTQYF | TGCAGCGGTTATACTAGCGGGAGTGGGAAGACCCAGTACTTC | TRBD2 | TRBJ2-5 | TRBV29-1 | -
CASSAQGSSYEQYF | TGTGCCAGCAGTGCCCAGGGTAGCTCCTACGAGCAGTACTTC | - | TRBJ2-7 | TRBV28 | -
CASSVAVAGFPETQYF | TGTGCCAGCAGCGTAGCGGTAGCGGGATTTCCAGAGACCCAGTACTTC | TRBD2 | TRBJ2-5 | TRBV9 | -
CASSYFRRDYEQYF | TGTGCCAGCAGTTACTTTCGGAGGGACTACGAGCAGTACTTC | - | TRBJ2-7 | TRBV7-2 | few
CASSVSGAGELFF | TGTGCCAGCAGCGTGTCCGGGGCCGGGGAGCTGTTTTTT | - | TRBJ2-2 | TRBV9 | -
CASSNNQPQHF | TGTGCCAGCAGCAACAATCAGCCCCAGCATTTT | - | TRBJ1-5 | TRBV12-3/TRBV12-4 | -
CASGQRRSYEQYF | TGTGCCAGCGGGCAGAGAAGGTCCTACGAGCAGTACTTC | - | TRBJ2-7 | TRBV6-5 | -